This T cell receptor beta chain was recovered during a study of T cells in Graves' hyperthyroidism and ophthalmopathy. Of note for this clonotype: This sequence may be a read error, since a much larger clone differs from it by one base.

V was pared by 11 bases and J by 2 bases, with 7 bases between. The CDR3 runs to 12 residues. CDR1 and CDR2 from the germline V gene are LNHDA and SQIVND (reference sequence). Authors of the study amplified TCR beta CDR3 regions from RNA transcripts. In the first-round RT-PCR of the TCR CDR3, the HTBI primer set was used. TCRdb reanalysed the multiplex PCR reads using MiXCR and keeps one entry per CDR3 protein. Seen here are 500,000 to 650,000 distinct CDR3 sequences, 46% observed once, and the top ten hold around two fifths. The genes are TRBV19 and TRBJ2-6, with no clear D. Sequences were obtained from peripheral blood or thyroid tissue (not recorded which). The TCR was taken from an adult woman with Graves' disease, either hyperthyroidism or ophthalmopathy (not recorded which). The CDR3 DNA reads as TGTGCCTGGAGTCCTGGGGCCAACGTCCTGACTTTC. Amino acid sequence: CAWSPGANVLTF.